The rows below give T cell receptor beta chains drawn from one sample of a study of blood T cell repertoires in COVID-19. Sequenced by immunoSEQ multiplex PCR; TCRdb stores in-frame clones only, minus some. The table shows some 140,000 clones, with around 81% occurring only once. The sample taken for sequencing was peripheral blood. The receptors shown here come from a woman between 55 and 75 years old with active or convalescent COVID-19. The CDR3 runs from the conserved cysteine through the conserved F or W. Fields, in order: clone size, D gene, J gene, V gene, CDR3 DNA, CDR3 protein. A D gene is named only where the DNA matches it firmly. Clone size appears in some rows only: once, few, many, or a class for an expanded clone.

clone size: -; D gene: TRBD1; J gene: TRBJ1-4; V gene: TRBV4-1; CDR3 DNA: TGCGCCAGCAGCCAGGTTACAGGGGCAACTAATGAAAAACTGTTTTTT; CDR3 protein: CASSQVTGATNEKLFF
clone size: few; D gene: -; J gene: TRBJ2-7; V gene: TRBV6-5; CDR3 DNA: TGTGCCAGCAAGGTGGCGGGTTACAGCTCCTACGAGCAGTACTTC; CDR3 protein: CASKVAGYSSYEQYF
clone size: -; D gene: TRBD1; J gene: TRBJ1-6; V gene: TRBV28; CDR3 DNA: TGTGCCAGCAGGAATACAGGGGGGAATTCACCCCTCCACTTT; CDR3 protein: CASRNTGGNSPLHF
clone size: -; D gene: TRBD1; J gene: TRBJ1-3; V gene: TRBV27; CDR3 DNA: TGTGCCAGCAGCCGAACCCAGGGGGTAAGCTCTGGAAACACCATATATTTT; CDR3 protein: CASSRTQGVSSGNTIYF
clone size: -; D gene: -; J gene: TRBJ2-3; V gene: TRBV3-1/TRBV3-2; CDR3 DNA: TGTGCCAGCAGCCAAGTGAGGGGGAACACAGATACGCAGTATTTT; CDR3 protein: CASSQVRGNTDTQYF
clone size: -; D gene: TRBD1; J gene: TRBJ2-7; V gene: TRBV29-1; CDR3 DNA: TGCAGCGCCGAGGACAGGCGGAGGGAGCAGTACTTC; CDR3 protein: CSAEDRRREQYF
clone size: -; D gene: -; J gene: TRBJ1-2; V gene: TRBV29-1; CDR3 DNA: TGCAGCGTTGTCGGACATCCCCTCTATGGCTACACCTTC; CDR3 protein: CSVVGHPLYGYTF
clone size: -; D gene: -; J gene: TRBJ1-6; V gene: TRBV19; CDR3 DNA: TGTGCCAGTAGTACAGAATCAGGGCCGAGCTCCTATAATTCACCCCTCCACTTT; CDR3 protein: CASSTESGPSSYNSPLHF
clone size: -; D gene: -; J gene: TRBJ2-1; V gene: TRBV30; CDR3 DNA: TGTGCCTGGAGTGCTGGCATAGCGGCCCTCAATGAGCAGTTCTTC; CDR3 protein: CAWSAGIAALNEQFF
clone size: -; D gene: TRBD1; J gene: TRBJ2-1; V gene: TRBV30; CDR3 DNA: TGTGCCTGGAGTGTCGGTATACAGGGGCGCTCCTACAATGAGCAGTTCTTC; CDR3 protein: CAWSVGIQGRSYNEQFF
clone size: -; D gene: -; J gene: TRBJ1-1; V gene: TRBV6-2/TRBV6-3; CDR3 DNA: TGTGCCAGCAGTATGACTAAGCGGAACACTGAAGCTTTCTTT; CDR3 protein: CASSMTKRNTEAFF
clone size: few; D gene: TRBD2; J gene: TRBJ2-3; V gene: TRBV7-2; CDR3 DNA: TGTGCCAGCAGCTCCTCCAGCGGGATTAGCACAGATACGCAGTATTTT; CDR3 protein: CASSSSSGISTDTQYF
clone size: -; D gene: -; J gene: TRBJ2-2; V gene: TRBV5-4; CDR3 DNA: TGTGCCAGCAGCTTGGGACTTCTGGGGGAGCTGTTTTTT; CDR3 protein: CASSLGLLGELFF
clone size: -; D gene: -; J gene: TRBJ2-3; V gene: TRBV10-1; CDR3 DNA: TGCGCCAGCAGCCGGGATGGCACAGATACGCAGTATTTT; CDR3 protein: CASSRDGTDTQYF
clone size: -; D gene: -; J gene: TRBJ1-2; V gene: TRBV3-1/TRBV3-2; CDR3 DNA: TGTGCCAGCAGCCGAACTCAGGGGTCCGATGGCTACACCTTC; CDR3 protein: CASSRTQGSDGYTF
clone size: -; D gene: -; J gene: TRBJ1-1; V gene: TRBV11-2; CDR3 DNA: TGTGCCAGCAGCTTAGTCCAGAACACTGAAGCTTTCTTT; CDR3 protein: CASSLVQNTEAFF
clone size: -; D gene: -; J gene: TRBJ1-6; V gene: TRBV5-1; CDR3 DNA: TGCGCCAGCAGCTTGACAGGGTCTGAGACACCCCTCCACTTT; CDR3 protein: CASSLTGSETPLHF
clone size: -; D gene: -; J gene: TRBJ1-1; V gene: TRBV19; CDR3 DNA: TGTGCCAGTAGTATAGAGTTACAGAGCCGTGAAGCTTTCTTT; CDR3 protein: CASSIELQSREAFF
clone size: once; D gene: -; J gene: TRBJ2-7; V gene: TRBV5-1; CDR3 DNA: TGCGCCAGCAGCTCCGACACCTCCTACGAGCAGTACTTC; CDR3 protein: CASSSDTSYEQYF
clone size: -; D gene: -; J gene: TRBJ1-2; V gene: TRBV12-3/TRBV12-4; CDR3 DNA: TGTGCCAGCAGTTTAGAGCTGCCCGGTGGCTACACCTTC; CDR3 protein: CASSLELPGGYTF
clone size: -; D gene: -; J gene: TRBJ1-5; V gene: TRBV10-2; CDR3 DNA: TGCGCCAGCAGGGAGATCGAGGGGGGGAATCAGCCCCAGCATTTT; CDR3 protein: CASREIEGGNQPQHF
clone size: -; D gene: -; J gene: TRBJ2-1; V gene: TRBV6-6; CDR3 DNA: TGTGCCAGCGCGGTGGCCTCCATGAATGAGCAGTTCTTC; CDR3 protein: CASAVASMNEQFF
clone size: once; D gene: TRBD1; J gene: TRBJ1-4; V gene: TRBV19; CDR3 DNA: TGTGCCAGTACCCCGGGACAGGGGGTGTGGAAACTGTTTTTT; CDR3 protein: CASTPGQGVWKLFF
clone size: -; D gene: TRBD1; J gene: TRBJ2-3; V gene: TRBV30; CDR3 DNA: TGTGCCTCAAACAGGGGGACCACAGATACGCAGTATTTT; CDR3 protein: CASNRGTTDTQYF
clone size: -; D gene: -; J gene: TRBJ1-1; V gene: TRBV25-1; CDR3 DNA: TGTGCCAGGCCTCGGGACAACCTTAACACTGAAGCTTTCTTT; CDR3 protein: CARPRDNLNTEAFF
clone size: -; D gene: TRBD2; J gene: TRBJ2-1; V gene: TRBV6-1; CDR3 DNA: TGTGCCAGCAGTGAAGCACTCGGATTAGCGGGAGGGAGTTTCAATGAGCAGTTCTTC; CDR3 protein: CASSEALGLAGGSFNEQFF
clone size: few; D gene: TRBD2; J gene: TRBJ2-2; V gene: TRBV7-9; CDR3 DNA: TGTGCCAGCAGCCCCAGCGGGGGCGCTAACACCGGGGAGCTGTTTTTT; CDR3 protein: CASSPSGGANTGELFF
clone size: -; D gene: -; J gene: TRBJ2-1; V gene: TRBV6-5; CDR3 DNA: TGTGCCAGCGGAGCGGTAGACTCCTACAATGAGCAGTTCTTC; CDR3 protein: CASGAVDSYNEQFF
clone size: -; D gene: -; J gene: TRBJ2-5; V gene: TRBV5-6; CDR3 DNA: TGTGCCAGCAGCTTAGTCCGAGGGCGGGAGACCCAGTACTTC; CDR3 protein: CASSLVRGRETQYF
clone size: -; D gene: TRBD1; J gene: TRBJ2-1; V gene: TRBV19; CDR3 DNA: TGTGCCAGTAGGACTCGACAGGGGGCCGGGTATGAGCAGTTCTTC; CDR3 protein: CASRTRQGAGYEQFF
clone size: -; D gene: TRBD2; J gene: TRBJ2-1; V gene: TRBV10-3; CDR3 DNA: TGTGCCACCTATAGCGGGGGTGCCTACAATGAGCAGTTCTTC; CDR3 protein: CATYSGGAYNEQFF
clone size: -; D gene: -; J gene: TRBJ1-3; V gene: TRBV6-4; CDR3 DNA: TGTGCCACTAAGCCACAGGTCTCTGGAAACACCATATATTTT; CDR3 protein: CATKPQVSGNTIYF
clone size: -; D gene: TRBD1; J gene: TRBJ1-1; V gene: TRBV11-3; CDR3 DNA: TGTGCCAGCAGCACAGGGGGTTTGGGTACTGAAGCTTTCTTT; CDR3 protein: CASSTGGLGTEAFF
clone size: once; D gene: -; J gene: TRBJ2-4; V gene: TRBV21-1; CDR3 DNA: TGTGCCAGCAGCAAAGACGTCTTCTACAGTTTGAAAAACATTCAGTACTTC; CDR3 protein: CASSKDVFYSLKNIQYF
clone size: -; D gene: -; J gene: TRBJ2-1; V gene: TRBV3-1/TRBV3-2; CDR3 DNA: TGTGCCAGCAGCCATCTCACAGGTGAGCAGTTCTTC; CDR3 protein: CASSHLTGEQFF
clone size: many; D gene: TRBD1; J gene: TRBJ1-5; V gene: TRBV2; CDR3 DNA: TGTGCCAGCACTACGGACAGGGCTAGACAGCCCCAGCATTTT; CDR3 protein: CASTTDRARQPQHF
clone size: -; D gene: -; J gene: TRBJ2-3; V gene: TRBV5-1; CDR3 DNA: TGCGCCAGCAGCGCGATTCAGGGAATCACAGATACGCAGTATTTT; CDR3 protein: CASSAIQGITDTQYF
clone size: -; D gene: TRBD1; J gene: TRBJ1-5; V gene: TRBV7-2; CDR3 DNA: TGTGCCAGCAGCGTCCGGACAGGGGGAGATCAGCCCCAGCATTTT; CDR3 protein: CASSVRTGGDQPQHF
clone size: -; D gene: -; J gene: TRBJ1-6; V gene: TRBV2; CDR3 DNA: TGTGCCAGCAGCCGAACGAACAGGGTGGACTCACCCCTCCACTTT; CDR3 protein: CASSRTNRVDSPLHF
clone size: -; D gene: -; J gene: TRBJ2-2; V gene: TRBV6-5; CDR3 DNA: TGTGCCAGCAGCCCACTCGTAACCGGGGAGCTGTTTTTT; CDR3 protein: CASSPLVTGELFF
clone size: -; D gene: TRBD1; J gene: TRBJ1-1; V gene: TRBV30; CDR3 DNA: TGTGCCTGGGCCAGGGGGTCGGACACTGAAGCTTTCTTT; CDR3 protein: CAWARGSDTEAFF